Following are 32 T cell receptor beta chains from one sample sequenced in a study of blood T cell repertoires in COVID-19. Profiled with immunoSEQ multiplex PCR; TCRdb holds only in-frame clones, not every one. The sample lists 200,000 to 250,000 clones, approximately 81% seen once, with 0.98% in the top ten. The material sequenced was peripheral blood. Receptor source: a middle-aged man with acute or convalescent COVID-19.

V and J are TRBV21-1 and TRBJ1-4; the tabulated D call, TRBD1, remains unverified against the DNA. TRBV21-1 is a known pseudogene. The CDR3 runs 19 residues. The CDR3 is CASSKPDTLSHLLDEKLFF. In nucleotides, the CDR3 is TGTGCCAGCAGCAAACCCGACACTTTAAGCCACCTATTAGATGAAAAACTGTTTTTT.

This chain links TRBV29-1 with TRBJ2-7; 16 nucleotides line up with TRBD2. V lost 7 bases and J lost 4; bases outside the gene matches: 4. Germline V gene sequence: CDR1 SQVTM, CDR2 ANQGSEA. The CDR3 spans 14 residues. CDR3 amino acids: CSGRGLAGGYEQYF. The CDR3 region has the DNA TGCAGCGGCCGGGGACTAGCGGGGGGGTACGAGCAGTACTTC.

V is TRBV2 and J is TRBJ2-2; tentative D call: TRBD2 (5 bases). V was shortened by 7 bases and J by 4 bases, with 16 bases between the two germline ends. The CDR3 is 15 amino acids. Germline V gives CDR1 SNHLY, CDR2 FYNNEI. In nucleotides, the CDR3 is TGTGCCAGCAAGACTATGGGTGAGGTCACCGGGGAGCTGTTTTTT. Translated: CASKTMGEVTGELFF.

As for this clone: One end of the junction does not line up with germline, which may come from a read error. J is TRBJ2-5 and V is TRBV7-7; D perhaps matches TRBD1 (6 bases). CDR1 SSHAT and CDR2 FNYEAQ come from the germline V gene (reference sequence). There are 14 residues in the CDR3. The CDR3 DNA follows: TGTGCTAGCAGCTTACTGGGGGCCGGAGAGACCCAGTACTTC. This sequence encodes CASSLLGAGETQYF.

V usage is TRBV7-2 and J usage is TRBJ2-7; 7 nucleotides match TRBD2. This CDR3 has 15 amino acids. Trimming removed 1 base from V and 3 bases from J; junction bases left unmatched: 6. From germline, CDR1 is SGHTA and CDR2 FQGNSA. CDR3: CASSLDPWGGYEQYF. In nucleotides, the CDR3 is TGTGCCAGCAGCTTAGACCCGTGGGGGGGCTACGAGCAGTACTTC.

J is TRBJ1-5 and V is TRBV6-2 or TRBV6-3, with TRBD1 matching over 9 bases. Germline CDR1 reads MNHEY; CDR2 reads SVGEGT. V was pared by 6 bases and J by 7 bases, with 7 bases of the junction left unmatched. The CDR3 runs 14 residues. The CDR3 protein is CASSRDRVGQPQHF. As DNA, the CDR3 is TGTGCCAGCAGCCGGGACAGGGTTGGGCAGCCCCAGCATTTT.

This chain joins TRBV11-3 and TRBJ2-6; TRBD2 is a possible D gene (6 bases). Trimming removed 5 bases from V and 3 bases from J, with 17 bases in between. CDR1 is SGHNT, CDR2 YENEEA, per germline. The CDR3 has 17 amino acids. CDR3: CASSPSGLSNGANVLTF. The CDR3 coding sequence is TGTGCCAGCAGCCCGTCGGGACTCTCTAATGGGGCCAACGTCCTGACTTTC.

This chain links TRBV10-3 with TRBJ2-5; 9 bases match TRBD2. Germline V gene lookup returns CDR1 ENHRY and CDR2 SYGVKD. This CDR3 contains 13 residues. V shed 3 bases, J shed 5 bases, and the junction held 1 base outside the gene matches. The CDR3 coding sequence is TGTGCCATCAGTGAAGGACTAGCGGAGACCCAGTACTTC. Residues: CAISEGLAETQYF.

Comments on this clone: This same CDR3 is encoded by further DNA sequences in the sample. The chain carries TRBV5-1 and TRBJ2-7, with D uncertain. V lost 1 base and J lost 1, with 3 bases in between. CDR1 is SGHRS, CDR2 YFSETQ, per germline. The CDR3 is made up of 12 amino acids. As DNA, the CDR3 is TGCGCCAGCAGCTTGTCTTCCTACGAGCAGTACTTC. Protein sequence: CASSLSSYEQYF. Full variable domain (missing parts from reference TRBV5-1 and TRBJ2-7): KAGVTQTPRYLIKTRGQQVTLSCSPISGHRSVSWYQQTPGQGLQFLFEYFSETQRNKGNFPGRFSGRQFSNSRSEMNVSTLELGDSALYLCASSLSSYEQYFGPGTRLTVT.

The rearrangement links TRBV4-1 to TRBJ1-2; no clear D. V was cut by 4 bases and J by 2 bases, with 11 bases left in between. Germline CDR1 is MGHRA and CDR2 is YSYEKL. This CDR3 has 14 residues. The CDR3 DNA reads TGCGCCAGCAGCCCCCTTTCAGTAAACTATGGCTACACCTTC. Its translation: CASSPLSVNYGYTF.

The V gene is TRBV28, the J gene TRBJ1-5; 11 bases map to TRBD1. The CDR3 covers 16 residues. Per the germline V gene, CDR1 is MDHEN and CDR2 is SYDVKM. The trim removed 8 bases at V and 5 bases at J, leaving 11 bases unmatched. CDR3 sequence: CASREDRGPQYQPQHF. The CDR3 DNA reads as TGTGCCAGCCGGGAGGACAGGGGGCCTCAGTATCAGCCCCAGCATTTT.

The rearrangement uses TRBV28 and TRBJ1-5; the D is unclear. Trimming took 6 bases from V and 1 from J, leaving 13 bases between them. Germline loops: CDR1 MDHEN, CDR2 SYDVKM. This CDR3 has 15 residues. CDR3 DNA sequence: TGTGCCAGCAGGGGGTCTGGCGGGAGCAATCAGCCCCAGCATTTT. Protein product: CASRGSGGSNQPQHF.

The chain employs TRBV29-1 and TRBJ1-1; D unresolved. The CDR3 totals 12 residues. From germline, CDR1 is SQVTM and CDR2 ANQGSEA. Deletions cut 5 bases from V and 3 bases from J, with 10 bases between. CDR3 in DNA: TGCAGCGTTCGTACAGAGTACACTGAAGCTTTCTTT. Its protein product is CSVRTEYTEAFF.

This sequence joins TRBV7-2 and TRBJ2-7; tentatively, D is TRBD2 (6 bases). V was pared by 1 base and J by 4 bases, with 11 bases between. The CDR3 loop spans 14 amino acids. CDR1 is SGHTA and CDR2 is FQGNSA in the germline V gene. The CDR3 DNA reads TGTGCCAGCAGCTTAGTGGGACTCTCGTACGAGCAGTACTTC. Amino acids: CASSLVGLSYEQYF. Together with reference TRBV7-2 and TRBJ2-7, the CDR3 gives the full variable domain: GAGVSQSPSNKVTEKGKDVELRCDPISGHTALYWYRQSLGQGLEFLIYFQGNSAPDKSGLPSDRFSAERTGGSVSTLTIQRTQQEDSAVYLCASSLVGLSYEQYFGPGTRLTVT.

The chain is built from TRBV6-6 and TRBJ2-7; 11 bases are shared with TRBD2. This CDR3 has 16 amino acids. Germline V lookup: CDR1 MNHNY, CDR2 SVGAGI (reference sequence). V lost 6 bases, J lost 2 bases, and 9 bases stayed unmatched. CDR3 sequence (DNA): TGTGCCAGCAGCCTAGGCGGGACTAGCGGAACCTACGAGCAGTACTTC. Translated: CASSLGGTSGTYEQYF.

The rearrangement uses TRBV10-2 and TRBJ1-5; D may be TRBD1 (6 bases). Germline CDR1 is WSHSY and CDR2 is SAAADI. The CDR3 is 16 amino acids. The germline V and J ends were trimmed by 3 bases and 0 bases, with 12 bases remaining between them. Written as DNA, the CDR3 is TGCGCCAGCAGTGATCGACGACAGGATAGCAATCAGCCCCAGCATTTT. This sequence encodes CASSDRRQDSNQPQHF.

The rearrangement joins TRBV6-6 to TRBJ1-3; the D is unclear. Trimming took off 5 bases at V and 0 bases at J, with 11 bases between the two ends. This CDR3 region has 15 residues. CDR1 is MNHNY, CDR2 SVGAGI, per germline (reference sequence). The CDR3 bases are TGTGCCAGCAGTCGCTACTCGAGCTCTGGAAACACCATATATTTT. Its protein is CASSRYSSSGNTIYF.

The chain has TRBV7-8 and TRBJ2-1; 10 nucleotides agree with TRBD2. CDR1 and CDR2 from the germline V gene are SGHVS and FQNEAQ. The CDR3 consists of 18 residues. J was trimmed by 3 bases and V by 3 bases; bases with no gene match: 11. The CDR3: CASSFSSGGGLYYNEQFF. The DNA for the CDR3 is TGTGCCAGCAGCTTCTCTAGCGGGGGTGGGTTGTACTACAATGAGCAGTTCTTC.

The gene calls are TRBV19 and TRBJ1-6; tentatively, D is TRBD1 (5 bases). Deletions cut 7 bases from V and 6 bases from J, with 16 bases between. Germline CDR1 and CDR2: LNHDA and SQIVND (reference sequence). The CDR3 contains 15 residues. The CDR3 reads CASTAGQSGNSPLHF. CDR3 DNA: TGTGCCAGTACGGCAGGGCAGTCGGGTAATTCACCCCTCCACTTT.

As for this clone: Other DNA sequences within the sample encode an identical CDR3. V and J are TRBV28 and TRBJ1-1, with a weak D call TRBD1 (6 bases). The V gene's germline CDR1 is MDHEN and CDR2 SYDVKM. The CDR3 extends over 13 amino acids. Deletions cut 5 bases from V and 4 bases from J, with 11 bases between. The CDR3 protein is CASSPRGATEAFF. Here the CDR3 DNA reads TGTGCCAGCAGTCCCAGGGGTGCCACTGAAGCTTTCTTT.

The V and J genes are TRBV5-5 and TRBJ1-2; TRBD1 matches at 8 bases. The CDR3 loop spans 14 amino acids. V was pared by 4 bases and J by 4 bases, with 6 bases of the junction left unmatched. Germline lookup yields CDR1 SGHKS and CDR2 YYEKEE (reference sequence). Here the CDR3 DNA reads TGTGCCAGCAGCCGACCAGGGGGCGCCTATGGCTACACCTTC. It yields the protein CASSRPGGAYGYTF. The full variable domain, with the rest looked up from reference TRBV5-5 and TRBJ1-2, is DAGVTQSPTHLIKTRGQQVTLRCSPISGHKSVSWYQQVLGQGPQFIFQYYEKEERGRGNFPDRFSARQFPNYSSELNVNALLLGDSALYLCASSRPGGAYGYTFGSGTRLTVV.

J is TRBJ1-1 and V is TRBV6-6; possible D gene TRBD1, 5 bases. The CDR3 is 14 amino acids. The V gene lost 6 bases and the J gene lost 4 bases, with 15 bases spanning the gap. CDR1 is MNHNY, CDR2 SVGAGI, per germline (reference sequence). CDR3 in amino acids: CASSLQQEGTEAFF. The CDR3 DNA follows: TGTGCCAGCAGCCTCCAACAGGAGGGCACTGAAGCTTTCTTT.

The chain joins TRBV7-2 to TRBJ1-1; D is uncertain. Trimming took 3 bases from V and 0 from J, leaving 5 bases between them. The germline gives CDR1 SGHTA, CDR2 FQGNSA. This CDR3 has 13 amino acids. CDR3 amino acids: CASSFGMNTEAFF. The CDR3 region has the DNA TGTGCCAGCAGCTTCGGGATGAACACTGAAGCTTTCTTT.

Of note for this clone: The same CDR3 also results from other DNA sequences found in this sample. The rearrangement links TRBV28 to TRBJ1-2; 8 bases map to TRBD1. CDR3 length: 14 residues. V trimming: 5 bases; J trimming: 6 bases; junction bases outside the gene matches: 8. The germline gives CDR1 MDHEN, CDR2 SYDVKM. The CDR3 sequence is CASSLTGGLDGYTF. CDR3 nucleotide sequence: TGTGCCAGCAGTCTCACAGGGGGTCTGGATGGCTACACCTTC.

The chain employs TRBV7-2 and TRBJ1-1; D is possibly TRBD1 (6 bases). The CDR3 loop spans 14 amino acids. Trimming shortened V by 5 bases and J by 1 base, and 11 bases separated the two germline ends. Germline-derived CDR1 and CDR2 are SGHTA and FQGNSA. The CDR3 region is CASSPWTENTEAFF. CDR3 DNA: TGTGCCAGCAGCCCATGGACAGAGAACACTGAAGCTTTCTTT.

The CDR3: CASSLAQLAGSAQDTQYF. The CDR3 nucleotides are TGTGCCAGCAGCTTAGCGCAATTAGCGGGGTCTGCACAGGATACGCAGTATTTT. V gene TRBV7-9 combines with J gene TRBJ2-3, with 8 nucleotides matching TRBD2. This CDR3 spans 18 amino acids. V shed 0 bases, J shed 6 bases, and the junction held 14 bases outside the gene matches. The V gene's germline CDR1 is SEHNR and CDR2 FQNEAQ (reference sequence).

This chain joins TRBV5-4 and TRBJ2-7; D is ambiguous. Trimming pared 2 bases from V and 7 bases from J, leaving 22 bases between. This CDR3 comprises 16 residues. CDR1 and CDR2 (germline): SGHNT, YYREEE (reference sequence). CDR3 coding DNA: TGTGCCAGCAGCTTCGACTTTGCCATCGATTTACGAGAGCAGTACTTC. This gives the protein CASSFDFAIDLREQYF.

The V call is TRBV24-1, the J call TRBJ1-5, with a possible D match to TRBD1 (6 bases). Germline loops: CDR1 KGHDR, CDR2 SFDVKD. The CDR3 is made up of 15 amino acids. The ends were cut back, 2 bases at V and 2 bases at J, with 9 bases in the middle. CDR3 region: CATSDSRQGNQPQHF. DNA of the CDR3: TGTGCCACCAGTGATTCCAGACAGGGCAATCAGCCCCAGCATTTT.

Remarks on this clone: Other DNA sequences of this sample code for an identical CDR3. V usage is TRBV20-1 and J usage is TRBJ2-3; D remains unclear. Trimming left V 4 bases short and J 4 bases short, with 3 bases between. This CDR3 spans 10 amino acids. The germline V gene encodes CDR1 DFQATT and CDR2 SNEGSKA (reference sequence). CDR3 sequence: CSATSDTQYF. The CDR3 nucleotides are TGCAGTGCTACATCAGATACGCAGTATTTT.

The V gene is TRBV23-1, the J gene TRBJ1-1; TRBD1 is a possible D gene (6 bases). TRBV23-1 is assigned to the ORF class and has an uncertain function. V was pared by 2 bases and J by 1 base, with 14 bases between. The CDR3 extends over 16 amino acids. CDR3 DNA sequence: TGCGCCAGCAGTCAAACTCGGGGGGCTGGGAACACTGAAGCTTTCTTT. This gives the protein CASSQTRGAGNTEAFF.

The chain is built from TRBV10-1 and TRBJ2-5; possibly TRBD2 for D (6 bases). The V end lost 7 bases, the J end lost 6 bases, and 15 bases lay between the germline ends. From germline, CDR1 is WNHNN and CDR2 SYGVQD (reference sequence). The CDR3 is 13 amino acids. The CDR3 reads CASTSGVHKTQYF. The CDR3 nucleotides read TGCGCCAGCACTTCGGGAGTTCACAAGACCCAGTACTTC.

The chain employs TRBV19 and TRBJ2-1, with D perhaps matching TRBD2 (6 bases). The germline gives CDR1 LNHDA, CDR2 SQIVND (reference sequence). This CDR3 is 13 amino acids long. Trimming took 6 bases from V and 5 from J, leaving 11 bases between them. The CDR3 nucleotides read TGTGCCAGTAGGGACTACAAGAACAATGAGCAGTTCTTC. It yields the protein CASRDYKNNEQFF.